This TCR beta chain was sequenced during a study of vaccination and CD4 T cells after COVID-19. About the research overall: Six males and four females, two of them Hispanic, were enrolled as convalescents.

The treatment was: approximately nine-day PBMC culture with coronavirus spike peptide pools or control peptides (ViraFEST assay). The trim removed 1 base at V and 7 bases at J, leaving 4 bases unmatched. The CDR3 spans 15 residues. Germline V gene data show CDR1 as SGHVS and CDR2 as FQNEAQ. Oncomine TCR Beta short-read sequencing was applied to DNA from cultured CD4+ T cells. TCRdb re-called the PCR reads with MiXCR, one entry per CDR3 protein. The table records 20,000 to 25,000 distinct CDR3 sequences, 70% of them present only once. As for this clonotype: The antigen is not known.

The source is a human donor who had recovered from COVID-19. The rearrangement uses TRBV7-8 and TRBJ2-1; 10 bases line up with TRBD1. Sequenced material: CD4+ T cells from blood, cultured in vitro. The CDR3 nucleotides read TGTGCCAGCAGCTTAGGACAGGGGGCGGGAAATGAGCAGTTCTTC. Protein: CASSLGQGAGNEQFF.